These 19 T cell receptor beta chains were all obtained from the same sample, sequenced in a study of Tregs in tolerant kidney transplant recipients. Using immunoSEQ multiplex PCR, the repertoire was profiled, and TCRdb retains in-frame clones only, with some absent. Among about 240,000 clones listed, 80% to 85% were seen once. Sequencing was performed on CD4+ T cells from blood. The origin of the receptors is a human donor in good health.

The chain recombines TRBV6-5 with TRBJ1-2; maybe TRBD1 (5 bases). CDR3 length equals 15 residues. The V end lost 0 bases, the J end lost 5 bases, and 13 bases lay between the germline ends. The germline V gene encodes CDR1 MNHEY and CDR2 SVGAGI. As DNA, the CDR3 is TGTGCCAGCAGTTACTCGGCAGGGAACGTTTATGGCTACACCTTC. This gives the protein CASSYSAGNVYGYTF.

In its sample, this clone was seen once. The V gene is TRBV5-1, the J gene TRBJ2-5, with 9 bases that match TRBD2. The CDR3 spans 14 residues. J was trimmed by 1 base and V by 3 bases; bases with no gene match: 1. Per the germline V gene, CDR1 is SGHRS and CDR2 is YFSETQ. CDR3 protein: CASSSLAGQETQYF. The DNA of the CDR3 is TGCGCCAGCAGCTCACTAGCGGGCCAAGAGACCCAGTACTTC.

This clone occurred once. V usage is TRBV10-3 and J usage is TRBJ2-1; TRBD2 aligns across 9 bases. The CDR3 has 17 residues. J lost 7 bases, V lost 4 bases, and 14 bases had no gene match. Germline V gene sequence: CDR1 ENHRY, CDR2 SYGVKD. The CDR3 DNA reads TGTGCCATCAGTGGATCCGGCGGGGGGGCCTATGGGAATGAGCAGTTCTTC. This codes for CAISGSGGGAYGNEQFF.

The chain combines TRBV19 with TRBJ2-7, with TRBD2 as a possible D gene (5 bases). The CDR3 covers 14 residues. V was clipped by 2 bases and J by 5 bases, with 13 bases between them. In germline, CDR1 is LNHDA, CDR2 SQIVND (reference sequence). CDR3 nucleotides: TGTGCCAGTAGTATAAGAGGGAGTTTCCACGAGCAGTACTTC. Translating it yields CASSIRGSFHEQYF.

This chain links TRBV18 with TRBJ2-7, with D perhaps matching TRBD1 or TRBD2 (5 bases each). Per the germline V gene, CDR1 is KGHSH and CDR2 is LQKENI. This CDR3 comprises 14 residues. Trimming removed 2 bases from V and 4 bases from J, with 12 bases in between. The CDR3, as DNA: TGTGCCAGCTCACCAGGGACGGCGAATTACGAGCAGTACTTC. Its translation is CASSPGTANYEQYF.

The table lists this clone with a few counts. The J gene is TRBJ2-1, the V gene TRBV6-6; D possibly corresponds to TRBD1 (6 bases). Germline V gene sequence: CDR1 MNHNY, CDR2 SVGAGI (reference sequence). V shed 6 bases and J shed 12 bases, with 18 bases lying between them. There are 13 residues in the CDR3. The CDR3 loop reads CASRNLGAMGQFF. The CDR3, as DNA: TGTGCCAGCAGAAACTTGGGGGCCATGGGGCAGTTCTTC.

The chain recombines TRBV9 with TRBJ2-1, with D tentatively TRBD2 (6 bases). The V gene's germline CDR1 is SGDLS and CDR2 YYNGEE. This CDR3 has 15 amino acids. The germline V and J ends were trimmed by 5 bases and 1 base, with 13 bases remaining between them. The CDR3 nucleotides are TGTGCCAGCAGAGCCTCCGGGGGTTCCTACAATGAGCAGTTCTTC. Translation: CASRASGGSYNEQFF. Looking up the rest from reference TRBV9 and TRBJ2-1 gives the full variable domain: DSGVTQTPKHLITATGQRVTLRCSPRSGDLSVYWYQQSLDQGLQFLIQYYNGEERAKGNILERFSAQQFPDLHSELNLSSLELGDSALYFCASRASGGSYNEQFFGPGTRLTVL.

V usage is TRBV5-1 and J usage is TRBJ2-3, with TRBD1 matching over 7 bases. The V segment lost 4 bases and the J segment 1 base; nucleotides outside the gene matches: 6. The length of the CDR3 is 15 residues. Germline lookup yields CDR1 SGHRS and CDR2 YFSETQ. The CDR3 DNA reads TGCGCCAGCAGCCCCCAAGGGGGCGGCACAGATACGCAGTATTTT. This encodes CASSPQGGGTDTQYF.

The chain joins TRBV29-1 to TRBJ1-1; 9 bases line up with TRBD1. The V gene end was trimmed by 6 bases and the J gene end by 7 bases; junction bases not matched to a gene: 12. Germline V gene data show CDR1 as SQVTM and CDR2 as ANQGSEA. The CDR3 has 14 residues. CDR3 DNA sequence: TGCAGCGTCAGGACAGGGGTCGGAGTGGGTGAAGCTTTCTTT. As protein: CSVRTGVGVGEAFF.

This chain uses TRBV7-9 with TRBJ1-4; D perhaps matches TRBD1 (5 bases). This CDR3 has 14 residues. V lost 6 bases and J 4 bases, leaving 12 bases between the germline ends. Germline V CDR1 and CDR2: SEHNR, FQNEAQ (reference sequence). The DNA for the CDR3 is TGTGCCAGCAGTTTACCGGGGGGTAATGAAAAACTGTTTTTT. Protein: CASSLPGGNEKLFF.

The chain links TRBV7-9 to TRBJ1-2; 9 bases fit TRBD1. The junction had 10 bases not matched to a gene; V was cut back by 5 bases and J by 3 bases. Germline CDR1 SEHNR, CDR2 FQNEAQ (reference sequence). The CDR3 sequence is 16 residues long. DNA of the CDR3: TGTGCCAGCAGCGAGTGGGACAGGGAAGAGGACTATGGCTACACCTTC. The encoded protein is CASSEWDREEDYGYTF.

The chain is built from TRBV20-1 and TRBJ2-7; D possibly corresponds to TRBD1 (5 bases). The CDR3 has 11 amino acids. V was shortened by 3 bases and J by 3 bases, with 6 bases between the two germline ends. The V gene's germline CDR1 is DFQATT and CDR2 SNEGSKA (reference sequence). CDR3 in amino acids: CSARDNYEQYF. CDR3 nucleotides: TGCAGTGCTAGGGACAACTACGAGCAGTACTTC.

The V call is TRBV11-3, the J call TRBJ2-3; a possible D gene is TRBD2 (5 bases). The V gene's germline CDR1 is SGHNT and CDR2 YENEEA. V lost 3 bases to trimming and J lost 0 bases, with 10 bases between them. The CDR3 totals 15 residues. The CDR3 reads CASSLTAGSTDTQYF. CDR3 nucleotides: TGTGCCAGCAGCTTGACGGCGGGTAGCACAGATACGCAGTATTTT.

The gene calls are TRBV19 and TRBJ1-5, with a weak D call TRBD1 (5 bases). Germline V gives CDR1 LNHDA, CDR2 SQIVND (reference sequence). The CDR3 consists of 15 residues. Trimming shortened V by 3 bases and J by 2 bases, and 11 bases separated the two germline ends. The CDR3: CASSMKGRGNQPQHF. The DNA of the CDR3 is TGTGCCAGTAGTATGAAGGGGCGCGGCAATCAGCCCCAGCATTTT.

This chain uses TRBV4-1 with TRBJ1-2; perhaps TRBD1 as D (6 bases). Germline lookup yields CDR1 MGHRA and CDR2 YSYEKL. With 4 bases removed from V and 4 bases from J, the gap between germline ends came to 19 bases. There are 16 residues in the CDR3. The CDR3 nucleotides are TGCGCCAGCAGCCTCTCGACCCTTGGACAGTTCTATGGCTACACCTTC. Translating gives CASSLSTLGQFYGYTF.

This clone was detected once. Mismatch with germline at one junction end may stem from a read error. Here the CDR3 reads CTSSPRNSPLHF. CDR3 in DNA: TGTACCAGCTCACCCAGGAATTCACCCCTCCACTTT. V is TRBV18 and J is TRBJ1-6; D is undetermined. The CDR3 runs 12 residues. Germline CDR1 and CDR2: KGHSH and LQKENI.

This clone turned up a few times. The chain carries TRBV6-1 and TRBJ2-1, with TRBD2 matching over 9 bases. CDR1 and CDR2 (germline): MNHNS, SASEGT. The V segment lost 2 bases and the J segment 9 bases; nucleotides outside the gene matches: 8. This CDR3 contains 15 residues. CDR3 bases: TGTGCCAGCAGTGAAAATAGCGGGAGTATCGGTGAGCAGTTCTTC. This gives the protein CASSENSGSIGEQFF.

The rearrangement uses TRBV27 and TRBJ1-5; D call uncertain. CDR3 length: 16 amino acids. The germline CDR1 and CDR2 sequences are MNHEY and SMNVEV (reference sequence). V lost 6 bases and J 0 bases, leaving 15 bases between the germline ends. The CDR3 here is CASSRSRLLSNQPQHF. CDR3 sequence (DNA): TGTGCCAGCAGCAGGTCCAGGCTCCTTAGCAATCAGCCCCAGCATTTT.

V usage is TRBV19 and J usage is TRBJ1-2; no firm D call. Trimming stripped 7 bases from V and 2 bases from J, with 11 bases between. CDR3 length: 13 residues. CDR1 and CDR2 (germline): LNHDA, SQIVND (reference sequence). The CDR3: CASNAGINYGYTF. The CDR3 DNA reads TGTGCCAGTAATGCAGGAATAAACTATGGCTACACCTTC.